The present TCR beta chain was sequenced within a study of radiotherapy plus CTLA-4 blockade in lung cancer. Study findings and constraints: Response was reportedly best predicted by early blood T cell clone dynamics, with interferon-beta. Subsequent to radiotherapy plus ipilimumab, tumor-derived TCR clones underwent expansion in blood.

The method was immunoSEQ multiplex PCR; TCRdb's version includes in-frame clones alone and lacks a portion of them. This sample has over 60,000 clones; about nine tenths occur once, and the top ten carry 35% to 50%. The CDR3 spans 15 residues. Trimming left V 2 bases short and J 1 base short, with 9 bases between. The germline V gene has CDR1 SGHRS and CDR2 YFSETQ. Ipilimumab-mediated CTLA-4 blockade plus focal radiation was given to patients having chemo-refractory metastatic non-small-cell lung cancer. This clone was seen just once. The antigen remains undetermined. The sequenced sample was peripheral blood, obtained from a patient treated with radiotherapy plus ipilimumab. The gene calls are TRBV5-1 and TRBJ1-4; tentative D call: TRBD1 (6 bases). This receptor was taken from a human donor with non-small cell lung cancer that progressed on radiotherapy plus ipilimumab. CDR3 DNA sequence: TGCGCCAGCAGCTTTAACAGGGTAACTAATGAAAAACTGTTTTTT. Translating gives CASSFNRVTNEKLFF.